Listed below are T cell receptor beta chains from one sample, sequenced in a study of OX40 agonist ivuxolimab in advanced cancers. Generated by immunoSEQ multiplex PCR, the TCRdb table keeps only in-frame clones and is missing some. This table has 65,000 to 90,000 clones, approximately 89% appearing once. This material consisted of CD4+ or CD8+ T cells sorted from blood, taken in a trial of the OX40 agonist ivuxolimab. These receptors all come from an adult with an advanced solid tumor such as melanoma, head and neck, liver or kidney cancer. Both conserved end residues are part of each CDR3. D genes are given only for firm matches. A clone size is listed for some rows: how often the clone was seen (once, few, many), or a class if it is expanded.

clone_size: -; d_call: -; v_call: TRBV2; j_call: TRBJ2-5; cdr3_aa: CASRGDGGETQYF; cdr3_nt: TGTGCCAGCAGAGGGGACGGAGGAGAGACCCAGTACTTC
clone_size: -; d_call: TRBD2; v_call: TRBV5-6; j_call: TRBJ2-3; cdr3_aa: CASSLERGGMTDTQYF; cdr3_nt: TGTGCCAGCAGCTTGGAGCGGGGGGGCATGACAGATACGCAGTATTTT
clone_size: -; d_call: -; v_call: TRBV5-6; j_call: TRBJ2-3; cdr3_aa: CASSSQGRTSTDTQYF; cdr3_nt: TGTGCCAGCAGCTCACAGGGCCGGACCAGCACAGATACGCAGTATTTT
clone_size: few; d_call: TRBD1; v_call: TRBV6-6; j_call: TRBJ2-5; cdr3_aa: CASSSTGGTQYF; cdr3_nt: TGTGCCAGCAGTTCGACAGGGGGGACCCAGTACTTC
clone_size: -; d_call: -; v_call: TRBV10-3; j_call: TRBJ2-6; cdr3_aa: CAISDPGVRGANALTF; cdr3_nt: TGTGCCATCAGTGACCCGGGGGTTAGAGGGGCCAACGCCCTGACTTTC
clone_size: -; d_call: TRBD1; v_call: TRBV29-1; j_call: TRBJ2-2; cdr3_aa: CSGRDRGFGELFF; cdr3_nt: TGCAGCGGGAGGGACAGGGGATTTGGGGAGCTGTTTTTT
clone_size: once; d_call: -; v_call: TRBV10-1; j_call: TRBJ1-1; cdr3_aa: CASSGTGGPSEAFF; cdr3_nt: TGCGCCAGCAGTGGGACGGGCGGGCCCTCTGAAGCTTTCTTT
clone_size: -; d_call: -; v_call: TRBV6-5; j_call: TRBJ1-5; cdr3_aa: CASTPGRASNQPQHF; cdr3_nt: TGTGCCAGCACCCCGGGGAGGGCAAGCAATCAGCCCCAGCATTTT
clone_size: -; d_call: TRBD2; v_call: TRBV6-6; j_call: TRBJ2-1; cdr3_aa: CASRAGTSSYNEQFF; cdr3_nt: TGTGCCAGCAGGGCCGGGACTAGCAGCTACAATGAGCAGTTCTTC
clone_size: once; d_call: TRBD2; v_call: TRBV7-2; j_call: TRBJ2-7; cdr3_aa: CASSLADASGGALQYF; cdr3_nt: TGTGCCAGCAGCTTAGCGGATGCAAGCGGGGGGGCCTTGCAGTACTTC
clone_size: -; d_call: TRBD1; v_call: TRBV27; j_call: TRBJ1-1; cdr3_aa: CASRSTGVVGAFF; cdr3_nt: TGTGCCAGCCGTTCGACAGGGGTAGTTGGAGCTTTCTTT
clone_size: once; d_call: -; v_call: TRBV27; j_call: TRBJ2-1; cdr3_aa: CASSPRYGGGYNEQFF; cdr3_nt: TGTGCCAGCAGTCCACGGTACGGGGGAGGTTACAATGAGCAGTTCTTC
clone_size: -; d_call: -; v_call: TRBV7-9; j_call: TRBJ1-1; cdr3_aa: CASSLEGQTSEAFF; cdr3_nt: TGTGCCAGCAGCTTAGAGGGACAAACCTCTGAAGCTTTCTTT
clone_size: -; d_call: -; v_call: TRBV21-1; j_call: TRBJ2-1; cdr3_aa: CASSKRSSGVHFEQFF; cdr3_nt: TGTGCCAGCAGCAAACGCTCTAGCGGGGTGCACTTTGAGCAGTTCTTC
clone_size: -; d_call: -; v_call: TRBV30; j_call: TRBJ2-3; cdr3_aa: CAWSTGVDTQYF; cdr3_nt: TGTGCCTGGAGCACGGGAGTGGATACGCAGTATTTT
clone_size: -; d_call: TRBD1; v_call: TRBV19; j_call: TRBJ2-5; cdr3_aa: CASTPTGAETQYF; cdr3_nt: TGTGCCAGTACCCCTACAGGGGCAGAGACCCAGTACTTC
clone_size: -; d_call: TRBD1; v_call: TRBV4-1; j_call: TRBJ1-2; cdr3_aa: CASSQGGTTGADGYTF; cdr3_nt: TGCGCCAGCAGCCAAGGGGGAACCACAGGGGCAGATGGCTACACCTTC
clone_size: -; d_call: TRBD2; v_call: TRBV5-1; j_call: TRBJ2-5; cdr3_aa: CASSPGTSQSQETQYF; cdr3_nt: TGCGCCAGCAGCCCAGGGACTAGCCAAAGCCAAGAGACCCAGTACTTC
clone_size: once; d_call: -; v_call: TRBV5-8; j_call: TRBJ2-2; cdr3_aa: CASSLRGAMGGELFF; cdr3_nt: TGTGCCAGCAGCTTGCGTGGGGCAATGGGCGGGGAGCTGTTTTTT
clone_size: -; d_call: -; v_call: TRBV19; j_call: TRBJ1-1; cdr3_aa: CASRTNHPGWNTEAFF; cdr3_nt: TGTGCCAGTAGGACCAACCATCCGGGTTGGAACACTGAAGCTTTCTTT
clone_size: -; d_call: -; v_call: TRBV6-5; j_call: TRBJ1-1; cdr3_aa: CASSNRQAYTEAFF; cdr3_nt: TGTGCCAGCAGTAATCGACAGGCTTACACTGAAGCTTTCTTT
clone_size: -; d_call: -; v_call: TRBV7-2; j_call: TRBJ2-7; cdr3_aa: CASSLPPGGHAEQYF; cdr3_nt: TGTGCCAGCAGCTTACCCCCCGGGGGACACGCCGAGCAGTACTTC
clone_size: -; d_call: -; v_call: TRBV5-5; j_call: TRBJ1-1; cdr3_aa: CASSLGGTLGNTEAFF; cdr3_nt: TGTGCCAGCAGCTTGGGCGGCACCTTAGGGAACACTGAAGCTTTCTTT
clone_size: -; d_call: -; v_call: TRBV5-6; j_call: TRBJ2-1; cdr3_aa: CASSLNNEQFF; cdr3_nt: TGTGCCAGCAGCTTGAACAATGAGCAGTTCTTC
clone_size: -; d_call: -; v_call: TRBV5-1; j_call: TRBJ1-1; cdr3_aa: CASRSGLNTEAFF; cdr3_nt: TGCGCCAGCAGATCCGGCCTGAACACTGAAGCTTTCTTT
clone_size: -; d_call: -; v_call: TRBV19; j_call: TRBJ2-1; cdr3_aa: CASSLRGLGPYNEQFF; cdr3_nt: TGTGCCAGTAGTCTTAGGGGTTTGGGACCCTACAATGAGCAGTTCTTC
clone_size: -; d_call: -; v_call: TRBV5-1; j_call: TRBJ1-1; cdr3_aa: CASRVVGAEAFF; cdr3_nt: TGCGCCAGCAGGGTGGTGGGGGCTGAAGCTTTCTTT
clone_size: once; d_call: -; v_call: TRBV5-1; j_call: TRBJ2-1; cdr3_aa: CASSLEEVSSYNEQFF; cdr3_nt: TGCGCCAGCAGCTTGGAGGAGGTGAGCTCCTACAATGAGCAGTTCTTC
clone_size: -; d_call: TRBD2; v_call: TRBV5-1; j_call: TRBJ2-1; cdr3_aa: CASRLAGENYNEQFF; cdr3_nt: TGCGCCAGCAGACTGGCGGGAGAAAACTACAATGAGCAGTTCTTC
clone_size: -; d_call: -; v_call: TRBV19; j_call: TRBJ1-3; cdr3_aa: CASRLIAGDSGNTIYF; cdr3_nt: TGTGCCAGTAGACTAATCGCAGGGGACTCTGGAAACACCATATATTTT
clone_size: -; d_call: TRBD1; v_call: TRBV6-1; j_call: TRBJ2-2; cdr3_aa: CASSQNDRDTGELFF; cdr3_nt: TGTGCCAGCAGTCAGAATGACAGGGACACCGGGGAGCTGTTTTTT
clone_size: -; d_call: TRBD2; v_call: TRBV11-3; j_call: TRBJ2-7; cdr3_aa: CASSHGGGEQYF; cdr3_nt: TGTGCCAGCAGCCATGGGGGGGGCGAGCAGTACTTC
clone_size: -; d_call: -; v_call: TRBV7-9; j_call: TRBJ2-1; cdr3_aa: CASSTFQRVLNNEQFF; cdr3_nt: TGTGCCAGCAGCACCTTCCAGCGGGTGCTGAACAATGAGCAGTTCTTC
clone_size: -; d_call: TRBD2; v_call: TRBV4-3; j_call: TRBJ2-3; cdr3_aa: CASSQGAGGTTDTQYF; cdr3_nt: TGCGCCAGCAGCCAAGGGGCGGGGGGGACCACAGATACGCAGTATTTT
clone_size: -; d_call: TRBD1; v_call: TRBV9; j_call: TRBJ1-1; cdr3_aa: CASSVGDRVFTEAFF; cdr3_nt: TGTGCCAGCAGCGTAGGGGACAGGGTCTTCACTGAAGCTTTCTTT
clone_size: -; d_call: -; v_call: TRBV30; j_call: TRBJ1-4; cdr3_aa: CAWSVLDEKLFF; cdr3_nt: TGTGCCTGGAGTGTACTTGATGAAAAACTGTTTTTT
clone_size: -; d_call: -; v_call: TRBV7-8; j_call: TRBJ1-1; cdr3_aa: CASSLNREAFF; cdr3_nt: TGTGCCAGCAGCTTAAACAGGGAAGCTTTCTTT
clone_size: -; d_call: -; v_call: TRBV11-3; j_call: TRBJ1-1; cdr3_aa: CASSAGGNTEAFF; cdr3_nt: TGTGCCAGCAGCGCTGGGGGCAACACTGAAGCTTTCTTT
clone_size: few; d_call: TRBD2; v_call: TRBV9; j_call: TRBJ2-5; cdr3_aa: CASSDRGEGETQYF; cdr3_nt: TGTGCCAGCAGCGATCGTGGGGAGGGTGAGACCCAGTACTTC
clone_size: -; d_call: -; v_call: TRBV28; j_call: TRBJ2-2; cdr3_aa: CASSLLGGTGELFF; cdr3_nt: TGTGCCAGCAGTTTATTGGGGGGCACCGGGGAGCTGTTTTTT